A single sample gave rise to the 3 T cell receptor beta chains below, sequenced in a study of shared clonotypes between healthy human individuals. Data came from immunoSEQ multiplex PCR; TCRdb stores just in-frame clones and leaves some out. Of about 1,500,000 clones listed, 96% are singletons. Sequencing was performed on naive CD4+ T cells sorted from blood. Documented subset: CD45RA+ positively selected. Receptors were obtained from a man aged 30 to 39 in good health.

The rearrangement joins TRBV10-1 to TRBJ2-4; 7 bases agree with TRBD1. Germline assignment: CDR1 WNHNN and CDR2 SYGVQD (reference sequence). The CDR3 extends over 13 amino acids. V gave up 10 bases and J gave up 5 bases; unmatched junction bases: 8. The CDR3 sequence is CATDDRAQNIQYF. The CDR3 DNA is TGCGCCACCGACGACAGGGCCCAAAACATTCAGTACTTC.

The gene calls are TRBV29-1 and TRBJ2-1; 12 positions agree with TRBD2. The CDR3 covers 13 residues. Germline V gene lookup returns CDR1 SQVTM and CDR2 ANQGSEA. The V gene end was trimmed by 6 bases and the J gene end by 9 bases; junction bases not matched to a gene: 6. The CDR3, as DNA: TGCAGCGTGACTAGCGGGAGTCTTGGTGAGCAGTTCTTC. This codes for CSVTSGSLGEQFF.

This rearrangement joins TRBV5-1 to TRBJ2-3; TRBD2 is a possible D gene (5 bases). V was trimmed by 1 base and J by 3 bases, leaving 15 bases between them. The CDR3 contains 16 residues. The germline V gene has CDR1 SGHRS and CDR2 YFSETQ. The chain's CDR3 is CASSLRSLGGTDTQYF. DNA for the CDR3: TGCGCCAGCAGCTTGAGGTCCCTAGGAGGTACAGATACGCAGTATTTT.